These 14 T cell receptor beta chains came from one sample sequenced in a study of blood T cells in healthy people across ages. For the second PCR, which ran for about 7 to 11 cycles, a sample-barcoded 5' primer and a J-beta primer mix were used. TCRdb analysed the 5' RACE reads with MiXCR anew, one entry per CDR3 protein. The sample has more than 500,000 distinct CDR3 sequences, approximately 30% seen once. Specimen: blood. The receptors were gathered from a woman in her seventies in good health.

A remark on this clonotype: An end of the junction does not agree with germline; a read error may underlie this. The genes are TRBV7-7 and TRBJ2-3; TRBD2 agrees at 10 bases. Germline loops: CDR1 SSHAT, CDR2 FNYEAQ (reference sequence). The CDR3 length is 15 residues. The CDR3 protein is CASSIAGGLGDTQYF. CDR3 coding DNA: TGTGCCAGCAGCATAGCGGGGGGCCTCGGCGATACGCAGTATTTT.

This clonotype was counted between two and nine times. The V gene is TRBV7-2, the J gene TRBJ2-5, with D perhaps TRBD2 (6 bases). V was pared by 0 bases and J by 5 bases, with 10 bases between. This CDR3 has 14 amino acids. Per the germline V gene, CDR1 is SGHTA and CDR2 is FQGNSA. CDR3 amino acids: CASSLAVGRETQYF. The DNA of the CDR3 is TGTGCCAGCAGCTTAGCGGTAGGGAGGGAGACCCAGTACTTC.

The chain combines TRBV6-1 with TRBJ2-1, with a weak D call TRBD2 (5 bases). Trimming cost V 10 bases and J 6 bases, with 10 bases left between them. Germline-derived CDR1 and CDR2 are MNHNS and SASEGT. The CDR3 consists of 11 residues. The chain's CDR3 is CAISAGNEQFF. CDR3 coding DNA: TGTGCCATAAGTGCGGGCAATGAGCAGTTCTTC.

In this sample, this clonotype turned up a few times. The CDR3 is CSASPRPTTDTQYF. In nucleotides, the CDR3 is TGCAGTGCTAGTCCGAGACCGACCACAGATACGCAGTATTTT. The J gene is TRBJ2-3, the V gene TRBV20-1, with D uncertain. V dropped 3 bases and J dropped 2 bases, with 12 bases sitting between them. CDR1 DFQATT and CDR2 SNEGSKA come from the germline V gene (reference sequence). CDR3 length: 14 residues.

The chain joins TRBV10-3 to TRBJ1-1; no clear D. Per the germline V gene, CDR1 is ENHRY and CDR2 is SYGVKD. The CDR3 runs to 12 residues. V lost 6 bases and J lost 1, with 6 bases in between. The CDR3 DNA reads TGTGCCATCAGGACAACGAACACTGAAGCTTTCTTT. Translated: CAIRTTNTEAFF.

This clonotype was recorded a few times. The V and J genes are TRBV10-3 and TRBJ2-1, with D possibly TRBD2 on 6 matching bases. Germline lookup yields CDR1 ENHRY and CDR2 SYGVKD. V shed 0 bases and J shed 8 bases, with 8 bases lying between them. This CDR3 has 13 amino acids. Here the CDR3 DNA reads TGTGCCATCAGTGAGTCGTGGGGGGATGAGCAGTTCTTC. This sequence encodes CAISESWGDEQFF.

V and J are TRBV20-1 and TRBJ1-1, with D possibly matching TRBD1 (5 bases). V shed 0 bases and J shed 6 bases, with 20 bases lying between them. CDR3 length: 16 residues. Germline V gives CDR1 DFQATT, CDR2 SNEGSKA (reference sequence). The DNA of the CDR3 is TGCAGTGCTAGAGATCGAAAACAGGTCAAGGTGGCTGAAGCTTTCTTT. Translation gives CSARDRKQVKVAEAFF.

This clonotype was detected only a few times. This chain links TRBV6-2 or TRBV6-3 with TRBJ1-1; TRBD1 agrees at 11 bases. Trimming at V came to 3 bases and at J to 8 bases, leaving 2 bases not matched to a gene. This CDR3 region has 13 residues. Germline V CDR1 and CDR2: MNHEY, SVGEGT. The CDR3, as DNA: TGTGCCAGCAGTTATGGACAGGGGGCAGAAGCTTTCTTT. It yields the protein CASSYGQGAEAFF.

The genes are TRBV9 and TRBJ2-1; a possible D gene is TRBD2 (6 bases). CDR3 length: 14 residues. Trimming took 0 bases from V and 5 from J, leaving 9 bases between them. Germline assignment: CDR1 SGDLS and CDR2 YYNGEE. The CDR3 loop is CASSVAGENNEQFF. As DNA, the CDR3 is TGTGCCAGCAGCGTAGCGGGGGAAAACAATGAGCAGTTCTTC.

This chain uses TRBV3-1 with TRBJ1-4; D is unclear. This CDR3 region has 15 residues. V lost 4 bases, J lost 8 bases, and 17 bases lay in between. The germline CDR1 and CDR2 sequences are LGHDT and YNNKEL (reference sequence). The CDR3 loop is CASSRGPTGREKLFF. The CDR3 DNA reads TGTGCCAGCAGCCGTGGACCTACCGGGAGGGAAAAACTGTTTTTT. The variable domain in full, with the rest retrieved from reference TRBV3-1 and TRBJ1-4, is DTAVSQTPKYLVTQMGNDKSIKCEQNLGHDTMYWYKQDSKKFLKIMFSYNNKELIINETVPNRFSPKSPDKAHLNLHINSLELGDSAVYFCASSRGPTGREKLFFGSGTQLSVL.

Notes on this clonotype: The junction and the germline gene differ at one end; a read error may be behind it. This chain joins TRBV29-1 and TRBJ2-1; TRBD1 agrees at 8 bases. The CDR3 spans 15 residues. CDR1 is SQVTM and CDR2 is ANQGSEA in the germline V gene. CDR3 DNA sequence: TGCAGCGTTATTGCCTCCAGGCAGGGGGCCGATGAGCAGTCCTTC. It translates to CSVIASRQGADEQSF.

The CDR3, as DNA: TGTGCCAGCAGTTACTCGGCAGGGGGCGGGTACGAGCAGTACTTC. Its protein is CASSYSAGGGYEQYF. This chain joins TRBV6-5 and TRBJ2-7, with 8 bases fitting TRBD1. The CDR3 spans 15 residues. CDR1 is MNHEY, CDR2 SVGAGI, per germline. Trimming cost V 0 bases and J 4 bases; bases outside gene matches: 5.

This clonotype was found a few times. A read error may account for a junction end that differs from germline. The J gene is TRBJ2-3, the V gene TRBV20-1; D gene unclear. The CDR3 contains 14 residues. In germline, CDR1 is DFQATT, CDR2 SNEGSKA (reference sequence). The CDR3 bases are TGCAGGGCTAGAGCTGCAGCGACCACAGATACGCAGTATTTT. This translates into CRARAAATTDTQYF.

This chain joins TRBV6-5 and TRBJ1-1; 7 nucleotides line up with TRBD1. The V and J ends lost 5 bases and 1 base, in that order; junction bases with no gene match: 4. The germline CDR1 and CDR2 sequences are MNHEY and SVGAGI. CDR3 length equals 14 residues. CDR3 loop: CASSQGGGNTEAFF. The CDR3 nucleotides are TGTGCCAGCAGTCAGGGGGGAGGGAACACTGAAGCTTTCTTT.